Below are 16 T cell receptor beta chains sequenced from a single sample in a study of beta chain features in type 1 diabetes. The sequenced template was cDNA made from the entire isolated RNA. TCRdb keeps only in-frame clones here, not all; method: immunoSEQ multiplex PCR. The repertoire holds about 330,000 clones, with more than 9.5% as singletons. The sequenced sample consisted of naive CD4+ T cells from blood. These TCRs come from a woman under 40 in good health.

The genes are TRBV2 and TRBJ2-1, with 7 nucleotides matching TRBD2. This CDR3 contains 16 residues. The J segment lost 10 bases and the V segment lost 10 bases, leaving 22 bases of the junction unmatched. CDR1 is SNHLY and CDR2 is FYNNEI in the germline V gene. In DNA, the CDR3 is TGTGCCATGAAATCTGGGGCGGGAGCCCGCCGAGTGGAGCAGTTCTTC. Its translation: CAMKSGAGARRVEQFF.

This clone was found once. The J gene is TRBJ1-5, the V gene TRBV7-8, with 7 nucleotides matching TRBD1. The CDR3 contains 16 residues. In germline, CDR1 is SGHVS, CDR2 FQNEAQ. V was clipped by 7 bases and J by 2 bases; unmatched bases: 11. CDR3: CASTSKGAGGNQPQHF. CDR3 DNA sequence: TGTGCCAGCACCTCGAAGGGGGCAGGGGGCAATCAGCCCCAGCATTTT.

The chain employs TRBV7-9 and TRBJ1-5; tentatively, D is TRBD1 (5 bases). V was shortened by 0 bases and J by 10 bases, with 7 bases between the two germline ends. The CDR3 consists of 12 residues. CDR1 is SEHNR and CDR2 is FQNEAQ in the germline V gene (reference sequence). CDR3 loop: CASSLAGTPQHF. The CDR3 DNA reads as TGTGCCAGCAGCTTAGCGGGGACTCCCCAGCATTTT. Full variable domain (rest looked up from reference TRBV7-9 and TRBJ1-5): DTGVSQNPRHKITKRGQNVTFRCDPISEHNRLYWYRQTLGQGPEFLTYFQNEAQLEKSRLLSDRFSAERPKGSFSTLEIQRTEQGDSAMYLCASSLAGTPQHFGDGTRLSIL.

V gene TRBV7-8 combines with J gene TRBJ2-7; 10 positions agree with TRBD1. The CDR3 is 16 residues long. The junction had 7 bases not matched to a gene; V was cut back by 0 bases and J by 5 bases. Germline V gene data show CDR1 as SGHVS and CDR2 as FQNEAQ. CDR3 sequence: CASSLAAGTGVNEQYF. CDR3 nucleotides: TGTGCCAGCAGCTTAGCCGCCGGGACAGGGGTCAACGAGCAGTACTTC.

A few counts support this clone. The chain links TRBV18 to TRBJ2-5, with D possibly TRBD2 on 5 matching bases. Between the trimmed V and J ends, which lost 6 bases and 1 base, there was a span of 12 bases. This CDR3 spans 14 amino acids. Germline values: CDR1 KGHSH, CDR2 LQKENI. The CDR3 is CASSSAALQETQYF. Written as DNA, the CDR3 is TGTGCCAGCTCTAGCGCAGCCCTCCAAGAGACCCAGTACTTC. Complete variable domain (other parts from reference TRBV18 and TRBJ2-5): NAGVMQNPRHLVRRRGQEARLRCSPMKGHSHVYWYRQLPEEGLKFMVYLQKENIIDESGMPKERFSAEFPKEGPSILRIQQVVRGDSAAYFCASSSAALQETQYFGPGTRLLVL.

A few counts support this clone. The chain is built from TRBV30 and TRBJ1-1; 8 nucleotides agree with TRBD1. Trimming took 7 bases from V and 1 from J; bases not matched to a gene: 8. The germline CDR1 and CDR2 sequences are GTSNPN and SVGIG (reference sequence). CDR3 length: 14 amino acids. The CDR3 bases are TGTGCCTCGAATTCCGGGACAGGGAACACTGAAGCTTTCTTT. As protein: CASNSGTGNTEAFF. The entire variable domain, with the rest obtained from reference TRBV30 and TRBJ1-1, is as follows: SQTIHQWPATLVQPVGSPLSLECTVEGTSNPNLYWYRQAAGRGLQLLFYSVGIGQISSEVPQNLSASRPQDRQFILSSKKLLLSDSGFYLCASNSGTGNTEAFFGQGTRLTVV.

This clone was picked up a small number of times. V gene TRBV4-3 combines with J gene TRBJ1-3, with no clear D. Germline CDR1 is LGHNA and CDR2 is YSLEER. The CDR3 has 14 amino acids. The ends were cut back, 1 base at V and 4 bases at J, with 8 bases in the middle. CDR3 bases: TGCGCCAGCAGCCAAGGCTCAGAAGGAAACACCATATATTTT. Protein: CASSQGSEGNTIYF.

The sample holds a few counts of this clone. The chain uses TRBV10-3 and TRBJ2-1; the match to TRBD1 covers 9 bases. Germline assignment: CDR1 ENHRY and CDR2 SYGVKD. CDR3 length: 18 amino acids. Losses at the gene ends were 4 bases for V and 8 bases for J; bases not matched to a gene: 18. DNA for the CDR3: TGTGCCATCAGTGGCAGGGGGGCGGGACAGGGCTTACTCGATGAGCAGTTCTTC. Its translation is CAISGRGAGQGLLDEQFF.

The V call is TRBV5-6, the J call TRBJ1-5; 7 bases fit TRBD1. Germline lookup yields CDR1 SGHDT and CDR2 YYEEEE. The CDR3 loop spans 17 amino acids. Trimming at V came to 1 base and at J to 2 bases, leaving 9 bases not matched to a gene. The CDR3 reads CASSLFGQEGGNQPQHF. In DNA form, the CDR3 reads TGTGCCAGCAGCTTGTTTGGACAGGAGGGGGGCAATCAGCCCCAGCATTTT.

This clone was counted only a few times. This chain connects TRBV27 to TRBJ2-7; 9 bases fit TRBD1. J was trimmed by 2 bases and V by 5 bases; bases with no gene match: 13. Germline assignment: CDR1 MNHEY and CDR2 SMNVEV (reference sequence). The CDR3 runs to 17 residues. The DNA for the CDR3 is TGTGCCAGCAGTGCACCACCGGGACAGGGTTGGCCCTACGAGCAGTACTTC. It yields the protein CASSAPPGQGWPYEQYF.

This clone occurred a few times. The chain has TRBV28 and TRBJ1-1, with 12 bases aligning to TRBD1. CDR3 length equals 14 residues. V shed 6 bases, J shed 10 bases, and the junction held 9 bases outside the gene matches. CDR1 is MDHEN and CDR2 is SYDVKM in the germline V gene. CDR3 nucleotide sequence: TGTGCCAGCAGCTCCGGGACAGGGGGCAGGGGAGCTTTCTTT. This codes for CASSSGTGGRGAFF.

The chain has TRBV6-5 and TRBJ2-7; weak D call: TRBD2 (5 bases). Germline V gene lookup returns CDR1 MNHEY and CDR2 SVGAGI. CDR3 size: 13 residues. Trimming left V 6 bases short and J 8 bases short, with 17 bases between. The DNA for the CDR3 is TGTGCCAGCAGACGCGGGCATATTACGCAGCAGTACTTC. Its translation: CASRRGHITQQYF.

V usage is TRBV9 and J usage is TRBJ1-4, with 10 bases fitting TRBD1. This CDR3 spans 15 amino acids. Germline V gene sequence: CDR1 SGDLS, CDR2 YYNGEE. V gave up 4 bases and J gave up 8 bases; unmatched junction bases: 8. The CDR3 is CASSPPPGQGEKLFF. The CDR3, as DNA: TGTGCCAGCAGCCCGCCCCCGGGACAGGGGGAAAAACTGTTTTTT.

This clone was counted only a few times. One end of the junction varies from germline; a read error may be responsible. This chain uses TRBV7-7 with TRBJ2-1; 12 positions agree with TRBD2. The CDR3 is 15 residues long. The V gene's germline CDR1 is SSHAT and CDR2 FNYEAQ (reference sequence). The CDR3 sequence: CASSSHGTSGSEQFF. The DNA of the CDR3 is TGTGCTAGCAGCTCCCACGGGACTAGCGGGTCGGAGCAGTTCTTC.

This clone has just a few counts. This sequence joins TRBV27 and TRBJ2-1, with 7 bases matching TRBD2. J was trimmed by 1 base and V by 6 bases; bases with no gene match: 6. This CDR3 contains 15 residues. Germline V gives CDR1 MNHEY, CDR2 SMNVEV (reference sequence). For the CDR3, the DNA is TGTGCCAGCAGCCACAGCGGGAATTCCTACAATGAGCAGTTCTTC. Its translation is CASSHSGNSYNEQFF.

The chain links TRBV7-3 to TRBJ2-2; no firm D call. CDR1 and CDR2 from the germline V gene are SGHTA and FQGTGA. The CDR3 loop spans 18 amino acids. V lost 5 bases and J lost 0, with 19 bases in between. This CDR3 reads CASSGPRSGAANTGELFF. The CDR3 bases are TGTGCCAGCAGCGGTCCGCGTTCCGGAGCAGCGAACACCGGGGAGCTGTTTTTT.